The 25 T cell receptor beta chains presented below share a single source sample, sequenced in a study of T cell repertoires in cytomegalovirus infection. In TCRdb, the reads were re-called with MiXCR into one record per CDR3 protein. Found here are about 260,000 distinct CDR3 sequences, approximately 14% of them singletons; the top ten hold around 8.8%. Input material: PBMCs. The receptors were gathered from a human donor in good health (CMV status not recorded). Some clones in this sample may be carry-over from other donors' samples.

The gene calls are TRBV19 and TRBJ1-1; D remains unclear. CDR1 is LNHDA and CDR2 is SQIVND in the germline V gene (reference sequence). The CDR3 spans 12 residues. Trimming removed 7 bases from V and 3 bases from J, with 9 bases in between. The CDR3 bases are TGTGCCAGTAAAACCGCCCACACTGAAGCTTTCTTT. This gives the protein CASKTAHTEAFF.

There are many counts of this clonotype. This chain connects TRBV7-2 to TRBJ2-7; D possibly corresponds to TRBD1 (5 bases). Trimming cost V 1 base and J 7 bases, with 11 bases left between them. The germline V gene encodes CDR1 SGHTA and CDR2 FQGNSA. This CDR3 contains 13 residues. The CDR3 nucleotides read TGTGCCAGCAGCTTAGTTGCCAGGGCGGAGCAGTACTTC. The encoded protein is CASSLVARAEQYF.

This chain uses TRBV19 with TRBJ2-1; D is tentatively TRBD1 or TRBD2 (5 bases each). CDR3 length: 14 residues. V dropped 7 bases and J dropped 9 bases, with 19 bases sitting between them. Germline V gene data show CDR1 as LNHDA and CDR2 as SQIVND (reference sequence). CDR3 sequence: CASTKNGGLSEQFF. As DNA, the CDR3 is TGTGCCAGTACCAAAAATGGGGGTCTAAGTGAGCAGTTCTTC.

Many counts were recorded for this clonotype. The V and J genes are TRBV12-3 or TRBV12-4 and TRBJ2-6; perhaps D is TRBD1 or TRBD2 (5 bases each). V was clipped by 2 bases and J by 0 bases, with 11 bases between them. CDR3 length: 17 amino acids. In DNA, the CDR3 is TGTGCCAGCAGTTTAAGAGGGGCCATCTCTGGGGCCAACGTCCTGACTTTC. This codes for CASSLRGAISGANVLTF.

This clonotype was picked up many times. The chain joins TRBV12-3 or TRBV12-4 to TRBJ2-3; TRBD2 matches 13 bases. The CDR3 runs to 14 residues. The J segment lost 4 bases and the V segment lost 8 bases, leaving 3 bases of the junction unmatched. The CDR3 sequence is CASSLAGGSDTQYF. The CDR3 bases are TGTGCCAGCTCACTAGCGGGGGGGTCAGATACGCAGTATTTT.

This clonotype was counted a few times. The rearrangement uses TRBV28 and TRBJ2-5; possible D gene TRBD2, 7 bases. The germline V and J ends were trimmed by 9 bases and 5 bases, with 22 bases remaining between them. The CDR3 length is 15 residues. Per germline, CDR1 MDHEN and CDR2 SYDVKM. The CDR3 nucleotides read TGTGCCAGTAAAAGGGGGGGCTTCTCAAGGGAGACCCAGTACTTC. This codes for CASKRGGFSRETQYF.

This clonotype has only a few counts. The gene calls are TRBV10-3 and TRBJ2-7; TRBD2 agrees at 9 bases. The CDR3 covers 16 residues. Germline V gene lookup returns CDR1 ENHRY and CDR2 SYGVKD. Unmatched junction bases numbered 5, after V lost 0 bases and J lost 2 bases. The CDR3 protein is CAISESGTSRPYEQYF. CDR3 DNA sequence: TGTGCCATCAGTGAGTCCGGGACTAGCCGACCCTACGAGCAGTACTTC.

The CDR3 bases are TGTGCCAGCAGTTACGGCGTGAATCAGCCCCAGCATTTT. It yields the protein CASSYGVNQPQHF. This chain links TRBV6-2 or TRBV6-3 with TRBJ1-5; D not certain. Per germline, CDR1 MNHEY and CDR2 SVGEGT. This CDR3 is 13 amino acids long. Between the trimmed V and J ends, which lost 2 bases and 4 bases, there was a span of 6 bases.

The V call is TRBV24-1, the J call TRBJ1-2; 8 bases fit TRBD1. Trimming took 4 bases from V and 8 from J; bases not matched to a gene: 8. The CDR3 contains 14 residues. Germline CDR1 and CDR2: KGHDR and SFDVKD. CDR3 sequence: CATSDLGTGGGYTF. CDR3 coding DNA: TGTGCCACCAGTGACCTCGGGACAGGCGGAGGCTACACCTTC.

This rearrangement joins TRBV28 to TRBJ1-1; D call uncertain. V was pared by 5 bases and J by 3 bases, with 16 bases between. This CDR3 is 15 amino acids long. In germline, CDR1 is MDHEN, CDR2 SYDVKM. CDR3 DNA sequence: TGTGCCAGCAGTCCCGCGGCGGCAGGCTACACTGAAGCTTTCTTT. This encodes CASSPAAAGYTEAFF.

The chain carries TRBV25-1 and TRBJ2-3; the D call may be TRBD1 or TRBD2 (5 bases each). Germline CDR1 reads MGHDK; CDR2 reads SYGVNS. Trimming removed 3 bases from V and 2 bases from J, with 12 bases in between. The CDR3 is made up of 15 amino acids. The CDR3, as DNA: TGTGCCAGCAGTGAGGGACGCTTTTTCACAGATACGCAGTATTTT. Its protein is CASSEGRFFTDTQYF.

There are many counts of this clonotype. V and J are TRBV5-3 and TRBJ2-4; perhaps TRBD2 as D (5 bases). TRBV5-3 is given ORF status, its function remaining uncertain. The CDR3 is made up of 13 amino acids. Trimming removed 8 bases at V and 2 bases at J, with 11 bases between. The CDR3, as DNA: TGTGCCAGCAGCGGAAGTTCCAAAAACATTCAGTACTTC. The encoded protein is CASSGSSKNIQYF.

The chain employs TRBV20-1 and TRBJ2-1; the D gene could be TRBD1 or TRBD2 (7 bases each). V was shortened by 6 bases and J by 4 bases, with 16 bases between the two germline ends. Germline V lookup: CDR1 DFQATT, CDR2 SNEGSKA (reference sequence). The CDR3 runs 14 residues. As DNA, the CDR3 is TGCAGTGCCAGCGGGGACAGAGAATACAATGAGCAGTTCTTC. This translates into CSASGDREYNEQFF.

The CDR3 DNA sequence: TGTGCCAGCAGTTACGGCCCCCTAGCGGGCGATTACTACGAGCAGTACTTC. Its protein is CASSYGPLAGDYYEQYF. The V and J genes are TRBV6-2 or TRBV6-3 and TRBJ2-7; 8 bases align to TRBD2. There are 17 residues in the CDR3. The J segment lost 3 bases and the V segment lost 2 bases, leaving 12 bases of the junction unmatched. The germline V gene has CDR1 MNHEY and CDR2 SVGEGT.

This clonotype has ten or more counts. V gene TRBV6-2 or TRBV6-3 combines with J gene TRBJ1-1, with TRBD1 as a possible D gene (6 bases). In germline, CDR1 is MNHEY, CDR2 SVGEGT. V lost 7 bases, J lost 3 bases, and 30 bases lay in between. The CDR3 totals 19 residues. This CDR3 reads CASTQWGEPTGRLYTEAFF. The CDR3 DNA sequence: TGTGCCAGCACTCAATGGGGAGAACCGACAGGTAGATTGTACACTGAAGCTTTCTTT.

V is TRBV12-3 or TRBV12-4 and J is TRBJ1-1; maybe TRBD1 (6 bases). Trimming took 2 bases from V and 7 from J, leaving 14 bases between them. The CDR3 sequence is 14 residues long. The CDR3 region is CASSLWGALGEAFF. CDR3 coding DNA: TGTGCCAGCAGTTTATGGGGGGCGCTGGGTGAAGCTTTCTTT.

This clonotype came up a few times. The gene calls are TRBV20-1 and TRBJ1-2; possible D gene TRBD1, 5 bases. In germline, CDR1 is DFQATT, CDR2 SNEGSKA (reference sequence). This CDR3 has 14 residues. The V and J ends lost 0 bases and 4 bases respectively, with 12 bases between them. The CDR3 sequence: CSARDRDGTYGYTF. For the CDR3, the DNA is TGCAGTGCTAGAGACAGGGACGGAACCTATGGCTACACCTTC.

This clonotype was seen ten or more times. The chain recombines TRBV7-8 with TRBJ2-2, with 9 bases lining up with TRBD2. Germline CDR1 is SGHVS and CDR2 is FQNEAQ. V was clipped by 8 bases and J by 1 base; unmatched bases: 8. CDR3 size: 16 residues. CDR3 sequence: CASYRLAGLNTGELFF. In DNA, the CDR3 is TGTGCCAGCTATCGGCTAGCGGGGTTGAACACCGGGGAGCTGTTTTTT.

This clonotype was seen a handful of times. The genes are TRBV4-2 and TRBJ1-1; D perhaps matches TRBD1 (5 bases). Germline V gives CDR1 LGHNA, CDR2 YNFKEQ. The CDR3 is 14 residues long. Trimming stripped 8 bases from V and 12 bases from J, with 25 bases between. This CDR3 is CASGALGTPVGTFF. In nucleotides, the CDR3 is TGTGCCAGCGGGGCTTTAGGGACCCCCGTAGGAACTTTCTTT.

The chain carries TRBV12-3 or TRBV12-4 and TRBJ1-1; D unresolved. Trimming left V 5 bases short and J 5 bases short, with 9 bases between. This CDR3 is built from 12 residues. CDR3 sequence: CASSPDATEAFF. DNA for the CDR3: TGTGCCAGCAGTCCAGACGCTACTGAAGCTTTCTTT.

The rearrangement links TRBV14 to TRBJ1-2; no clear D gene. Between the trimmed V and J ends, which lost 0 bases and 6 bases, there was a span of 20 bases. CDR3 length equals 17 residues. Germline-derived CDR1 and CDR2 are SGHDN and FVKESK. The CDR3 nucleotides read TGTGCCAGCAGCCAAGAAGTCGGGCCCAGGCCGAATAATGGCTACACCTTC. Its translation: CASSQEVGPRPNNGYTF.

This clonotype was counted a few times. The gene calls are TRBV7-6 and TRBJ2-4; a possible D gene is TRBD2 (6 bases). The CDR3 extends over 19 amino acids. Germline values: CDR1 SGHVS, CDR2 FNYEAQ. The V end lost 5 bases, the J end lost 3 bases, and 26 bases lay between the germline ends. CDR3: CASSLAHRDSSLGKNIQYF. CDR3 DNA sequence: TGTGCCAGCAGCCTTGCCCACCGGGACTCCTCCTTAGGCAAAAACATTCAGTACTTC.

The table lists this clonotype with a few counts. V is TRBV20-1 and J is TRBJ2-3, with a tentative D call TRBD1 (5 bases). Germline values: CDR1 DFQATT, CDR2 SNEGSKA (reference sequence). This CDR3 region has 12 residues. Trimming shortened V by 2 bases and J by 4 bases, and 7 bases separated the two germline ends. CDR3 nucleotide sequence: TGCAGTGCTAGACAGGGCGCAGATACGCAGTATTTT. Translated, it gives CSARQGADTQYF.

This clonotype was seen repeatedly, ten times or more. J is TRBJ2-5 and V is TRBV28; D tentatively reads TRBD1 or TRBD2 (5 bases each). This CDR3 contains 16 residues. Germline CDR1 and CDR2: MDHEN and SYDVKM. V lost 6 bases, J lost 1 base, and 18 bases lay in between. CDR3 protein: CASSRGVPRLQETQYF. CDR3 bases: TGTGCCAGCAGCCGAGGGGTCCCCAGACTCCAAGAGACCCAGTACTTC. Full variable domain (rest looked up from reference TRBV28 and TRBJ2-5): DVKVTQSSRYLVKRTGEKVFLECVQDMDHENMFWYRQDPGLGLRLIYFSYDVKMKEKGDIPEGYSVSREKKERFSLILESASTNQTSMYLCASSRGVPRLQETQYFGPGTRLLVL.

This clonotype was counted at least ten times. The V and J genes are TRBV2 and TRBJ2-2; 7 positions match TRBD1. The germline V gene encodes CDR1 SNHLY and CDR2 FYNNEI. V shed 9 bases and J 1 base; nucleotides not matched to a gene: 5. There are 14 residues in the CDR3. CDR3 protein: CASRDSVNTGELFF. Here the CDR3 DNA reads TGTGCCAGTAGGGACAGCGTGAACACCGGGGAGCTGTTTTTT.